Shown below are 5 T cell receptor beta chains from a single sample sequenced in a study of T cell responses to AZD1222 COVID-19 vaccine. Profiling relied on immunoSEQ multiplex PCR, and the TCRdb table lists in-frame clones only, not all of them. The sample gives about 160,000 clones, roughly 90% of which show up once; about 3.3% is in the top ten. Sample: peripheral blood, taken 28 days after the second AZD1222 dose. The receptors were sampled from an adult who received the AZD1222 COVID-19 vaccine.

The V and J genes are TRBV7-9 and TRBJ1-2; D call uncertain. CDR3 size: 14 residues. Germline V gene data show CDR1 as SEHNR and CDR2 as FQNEAQ (reference sequence). Trimming took off 3 bases at V and 1 base at J, with 9 bases between the two ends. The CDR3 DNA sequence: TGTGCCAGCAGCTTCTACAGTGATAACTATGGCTACACCTTC. Protein: CASSFYSDNYGYTF.

The genes are TRBV24-1 and TRBJ2-7; D is unresolved. This CDR3 spans 16 amino acids. From germline, CDR1 is KGHDR and CDR2 SFDVKD. V lost 2 bases and J 3 bases, leaving 16 bases between the germline ends. The CDR3 DNA is TGTGCCACCAGTGATTCCACAGACGGATTCGGCTACGAGCAGTACTTC. Encoded protein: CATSDSTDGFGYEQYF.

Concerning this clone: This specimen includes other DNA sequences encoding the same CDR3. The chain couples TRBV12-3 or TRBV12-4 to TRBJ1-2; the D is unclear. V lost 1 base, J lost 4 bases, and 7 bases lay in between. The CDR3 spans 13 residues. The chain's CDR3 is CASSLDRGYGYTF. CDR3 DNA sequence: TGTGCCAGCAGTTTAGACAGAGGCTATGGCTACACCTTC.

Turning to this clone: Different DNA sequences within this sample yield the same CDR3. This chain connects TRBV18 to TRBJ1-1, with TRBD1 as a possible D gene (5 bases). The CDR3 totals 14 residues. V dropped 3 bases and J dropped 1 base, with 9 bases sitting between them. CDR1 is KGHSH, CDR2 LQKENI, per germline. The CDR3 DNA sequence: TGTGCCAGCTCACCGGCCAGGGAGAACACTGAAGCTTTCTTT. Amino acids: CASSPARENTEAFF.

The rearrangement joins TRBV11-2 to TRBJ1-1, with D perhaps matching TRBD1 (5 bases). The germline V and J ends were trimmed by 5 bases and 2 bases, with 12 bases remaining between them. The germline CDR1 and CDR2 sequences are SGHAT and FQNNGV. CDR3 length: 14 residues. Here the CDR3 reads CASSVWDLNTEAFF. CDR3 nucleotides: TGTGCCAGCAGCGTATGGGACCTTAACACTGAAGCTTTCTTT.